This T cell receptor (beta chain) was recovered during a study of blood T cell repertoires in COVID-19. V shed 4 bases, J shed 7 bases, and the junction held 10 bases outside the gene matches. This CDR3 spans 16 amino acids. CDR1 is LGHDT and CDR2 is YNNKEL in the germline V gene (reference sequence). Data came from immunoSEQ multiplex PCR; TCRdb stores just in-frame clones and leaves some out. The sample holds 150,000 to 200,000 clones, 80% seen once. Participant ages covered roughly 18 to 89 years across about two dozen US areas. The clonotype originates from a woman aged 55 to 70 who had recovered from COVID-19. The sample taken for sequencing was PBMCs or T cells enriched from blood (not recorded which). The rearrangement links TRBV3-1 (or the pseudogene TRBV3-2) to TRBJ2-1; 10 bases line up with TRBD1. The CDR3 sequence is CASSPKTGGAGNEQFF. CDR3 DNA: TGTGCCAGCAGCCCGAAGACAGGGGGCGCCGGGAATGAGCAGTTCTTC.